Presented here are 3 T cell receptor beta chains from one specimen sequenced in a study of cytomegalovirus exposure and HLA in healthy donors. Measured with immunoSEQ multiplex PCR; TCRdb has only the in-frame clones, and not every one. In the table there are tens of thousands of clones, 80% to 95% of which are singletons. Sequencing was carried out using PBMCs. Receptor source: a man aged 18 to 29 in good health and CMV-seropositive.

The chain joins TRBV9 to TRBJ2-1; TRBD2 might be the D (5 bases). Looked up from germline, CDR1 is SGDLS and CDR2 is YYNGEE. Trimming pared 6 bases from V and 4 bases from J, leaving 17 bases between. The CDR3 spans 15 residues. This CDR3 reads CASTPSADLYNEQFF. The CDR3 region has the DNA TGTGCCAGCACCCCCTCAGCGGACCTTTACAATGAGCAGTTCTTC.

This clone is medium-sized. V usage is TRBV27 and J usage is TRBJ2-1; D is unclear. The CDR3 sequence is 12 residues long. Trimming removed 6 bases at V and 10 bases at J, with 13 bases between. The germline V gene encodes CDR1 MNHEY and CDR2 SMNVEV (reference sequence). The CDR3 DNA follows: TGTGCCAGCAGCGCTCTAGGAGAAGAGCAGTTCTTC. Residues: CASSALGEEQFF.

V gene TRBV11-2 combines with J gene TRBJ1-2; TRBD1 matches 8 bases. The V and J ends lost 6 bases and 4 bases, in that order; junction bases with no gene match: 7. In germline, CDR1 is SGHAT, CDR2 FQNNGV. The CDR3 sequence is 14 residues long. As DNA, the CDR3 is TGTGCCAGCAGTAAGGACAGGGCGAGCTATGGCTACACCTTC. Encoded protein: CASSKDRASYGYTF.